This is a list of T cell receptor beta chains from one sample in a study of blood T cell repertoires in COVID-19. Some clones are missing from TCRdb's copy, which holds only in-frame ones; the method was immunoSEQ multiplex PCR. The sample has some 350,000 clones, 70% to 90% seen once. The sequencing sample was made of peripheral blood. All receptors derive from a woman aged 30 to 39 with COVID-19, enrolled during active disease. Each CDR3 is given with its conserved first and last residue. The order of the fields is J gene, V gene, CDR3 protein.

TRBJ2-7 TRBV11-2 CASSPGSLSGGPWEQYF
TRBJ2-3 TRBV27 CASSPRGGGVVGVSDTQYF
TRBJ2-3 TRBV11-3 CASSPGLAGPVTQYF
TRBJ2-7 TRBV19 CASSAGIQGYYEQYF
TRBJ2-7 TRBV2 CASSPDNSYEQYF
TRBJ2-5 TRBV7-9 CASSLTGEIQETQYF
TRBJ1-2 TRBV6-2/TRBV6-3 CASSSPGLLGYTF
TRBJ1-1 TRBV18 CASSPRTDGAEAFF
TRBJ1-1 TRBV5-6 CASSWGTGGTEAFF
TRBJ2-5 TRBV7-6 CASSSPGGASETQYF
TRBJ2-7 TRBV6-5 CASSYRSHEQYF
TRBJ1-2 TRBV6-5 CASSYSRRQTYGYTF
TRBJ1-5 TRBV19 CASSIVQQGGQQPQHF
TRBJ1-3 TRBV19 CASKIRGQVLSGNTIYF
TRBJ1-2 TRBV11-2 CASSRQGAGGYTF
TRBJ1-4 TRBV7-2 CASSLRRQDEKLFF
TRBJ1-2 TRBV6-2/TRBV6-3 CASSYDPGQGTYGYTF
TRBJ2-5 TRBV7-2 CASSLSVYGAGLETQYF
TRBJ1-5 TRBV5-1 CASKEDSYSNQPQHF
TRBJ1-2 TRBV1 CTSGLKTGAGGWHTF
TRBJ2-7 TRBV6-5 CASRGGQGYEQYF
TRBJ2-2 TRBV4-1 CASSRAYGELFF
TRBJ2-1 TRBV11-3 CASSLDPGLADRFF
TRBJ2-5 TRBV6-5 CASSYGGAQETQYF
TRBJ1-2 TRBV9 CASSHQVSAPAFNYGYTF
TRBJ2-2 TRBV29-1 CSVDLAGGHTGELFF
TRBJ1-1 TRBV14 CASSPFDGYLMNTEAFF
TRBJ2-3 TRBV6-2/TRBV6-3 CASSLGLAGAITDTQYF
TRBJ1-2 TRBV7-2 CASSLPGQGVSEGYTF
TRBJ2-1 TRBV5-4 CASSIRTDYNEQFF
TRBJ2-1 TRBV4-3 CASSLRQGRLDEQFF
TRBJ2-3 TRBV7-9 CASSPSGGYTDTQYF
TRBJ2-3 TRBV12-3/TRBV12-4 CASKIGDTQYF
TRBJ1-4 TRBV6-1 CASSVAGPIPNEKLFF
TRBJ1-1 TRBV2 CASSWTGGTEAFF
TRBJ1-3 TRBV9 CASSARTASGNTIYF
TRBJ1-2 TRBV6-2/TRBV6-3 CASSYSRPGTGDDYGYTF
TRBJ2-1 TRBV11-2 CASLAGLAYNEQFF
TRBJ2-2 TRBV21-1 CASCQRWRGPNTGELFF
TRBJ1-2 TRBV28 CASSFTDTGVGYGYTF
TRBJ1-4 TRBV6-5 CASGTRGRGNEKLFF
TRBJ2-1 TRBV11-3 CASSSREVRNEQFF
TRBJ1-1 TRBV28 CASSSGQGNTEAFF
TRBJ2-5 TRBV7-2 CASSLGGPGAGTETQYF
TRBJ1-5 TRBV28 CASKIDRGTNQPQHF
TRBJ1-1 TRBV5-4 CASSPLGQGEYDTEAFF
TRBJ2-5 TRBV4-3 CASSQDIAFQETQYF
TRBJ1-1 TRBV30 CACDRAEAFF
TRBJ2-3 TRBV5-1 CASSLSPSGGANTQYF
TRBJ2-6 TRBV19 CASSQDSLSGANVLTF
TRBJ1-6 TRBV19 CASSKDRLNSPLHF
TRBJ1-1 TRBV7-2 CASSLRQGLATEAFF
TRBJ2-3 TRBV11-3 CASSTRLAGDGASTDTQYF
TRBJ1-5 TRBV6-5 CASSRGGNQPQHF
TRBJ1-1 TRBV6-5 CASSYGTGGITEAFF